Below, 23 T cell receptor beta chains from the same sample are listed, as sequenced in a study of regulatory T cells in long-lasting Graves disease. CDR3 regions were amplified by Arm-PCR using iRepertoire HTBI primers to build TCR beta libraries. Each CDR3 protein gets one entry after TCRdb re-called the multiplex PCR reads with MiXCR. The sample includes over 300,000 distinct CDR3 sequences, about a sixth seen only once; the top ten take 20% to 25%. Time point denoted: newly diagnosed GD, antithyroid drugs for less than 3 months. PBMC RNA was the source of the TCR library. Sequencing used peripheral blood mononuclear cells (PBMCs), obtained at new diagnosis, from a patient treated with antithyroid drugs. The receptors here all came from a female donor with Graves disease.

This clonotype was recorded at least ten times. This chain links TRBV11-2 with TRBJ1-6; a weak D match, TRBD1 (5 bases). Germline loops: CDR1 SGHAT, CDR2 FQNNGV. Trimming stripped 0 bases from V and 7 bases from J, with 10 bases between. CDR3 length: 15 amino acids. The chain's CDR3 is CASSLDPGSNSPLHF. The CDR3 DNA is TGTGCCAGCAGCTTAGATCCAGGGAGCAATTCACCCCTCCACTTT.

Ten or more counts support this clonotype. The V gene is TRBV24-1, the J gene TRBJ1-5; perhaps TRBD1 as D (5 bases). The CDR3 length is 15 residues. The V and J ends lost 8 bases and 2 bases respectively, with 15 bases between them. Germline lookup yields CDR1 KGHDR and CDR2 SFDVKD. CDR3 region: CATISAGGGNQPQHF. CDR3 nucleotide sequence: TGTGCCACCATCTCCGCGGGGGGTGGCAATCAGCCCCAGCATTTT.

This clonotype was counted at least ten times. This rearrangement joins TRBV5-5 to TRBJ2-5, with D maybe TRBD1 (6 bases). The CDR3 is 14 residues long. CDR1 and CDR2 (germline): SGHKS, YYEKEE (reference sequence). The V and J ends lost 0 bases and 6 bases respectively, with 12 bases between them. DNA of the CDR3: TGTGCCAGCAGCTTGGCGACAGGCATTCAGACCCAGTACTTC. This codes for CASSLATGIQTQYF.

The V and J genes are TRBV11-2 and TRBJ1-2; D gene unclear. This CDR3 region has 14 residues. The germline V and J ends were trimmed by 5 bases and 4 bases, with 14 bases remaining between them. Germline V gene data show CDR1 as SGHAT and CDR2 as FQNNGV. In DNA form, the CDR3 reads TGTGCCAGCAGCCCTATGGGGAGAGGCTATGGCTACACCTTC. Translation gives CASSPMGRGYGYTF.

This clonotype was detected ten times or more. The chain has TRBV29-1 and TRBJ2-7, with D perhaps matching TRBD2 (5 bases). Per the germline V gene, CDR1 is SQVTM and CDR2 is ANQGSEA. CDR3 size: 15 residues. Trimming stripped 4 bases from V and 7 bases from J, with 23 bases between. CDR3 in amino acids: CSVAVVGRPEGEQYF. In nucleotides, the CDR3 is TGCAGCGTTGCTGTGGTTGGGCGGCCTGAGGGAGAGCAGTACTTC.

In its sample, this clonotype was seen many times. The chain couples TRBV5-6 to TRBJ1-1, with D uncertain. V was cut by 1 base and J by 4 bases, with 8 bases left in between. The CDR3 contains 13 residues. Germline values: CDR1 SGHDT, CDR2 YYEEEE. Written as DNA, the CDR3 is TGTGCCAGCAGCTTGAGATGGAGCACTGAAGCTTTCTTT. Its protein product is CASSLRWSTEAFF.

This clonotype was counted at least ten times. The chain uses TRBV5-1 and TRBJ2-2; TRBD2 matches at 9 bases. CDR3 length: 14 residues. J was trimmed by 7 bases and V by 5 bases; bases with no gene match: 6. Per germline, CDR1 SGHRS and CDR2 YFSETQ. The CDR3 sequence: CASRGSGSIGELFF. CDR3 sequence (DNA): TGCGCCAGCAGGGGTAGCGGGAGCATCGGGGAGCTGTTTTTT. Full variable domain (missing parts from reference TRBV5-1 and TRBJ2-2): KAGVTQTPRYLIKTRGQQVTLSCSPISGHRSVSWYQQTPGQGLQFLFEYFSETQRNKGNFPGRFSGRQFSNSRSEMNVSTLELGDSALYLCASRGSGSIGELFFGEGSRLTVL.

This clonotype was observed a handful of times. The V call is TRBV6-2 or TRBV6-3, the J call TRBJ1-5; weak D call: TRBD1 (6 bases). Trimming left V 0 bases short and J 2 bases short, with 17 bases between. The CDR3 is made up of 18 amino acids. The germline V gene has CDR1 MNHEY and CDR2 SVGEGT. The CDR3 is CASSYSTKGEPGNQPQHF. Here the CDR3 DNA reads TGTGCCAGCAGTTACTCGACGAAGGGGGAGCCAGGCAATCAGCCCCAGCATTTT.

This clonotype appeared many times. The chain links TRBV6-2 or TRBV6-3 to TRBJ2-4; D possibly corresponds to TRBD2 (6 bases). Trimming shortened V by 0 bases and J by 0 bases, and 12 bases separated the two germline ends. CDR1 and CDR2 (germline): MNHEY, SVGEGT. This CDR3 has 17 amino acids. The CDR3 loop is CASSYSSSGLAKNIQYF. As DNA, the CDR3 is TGTGCCAGCAGTTACTCGAGTAGCGGACTAGCCAAAAACATTCAGTACTTC.

This clonotype occurred many times. This chain joins TRBV27 and TRBJ1-2; D possibly corresponds to TRBD1 (6 bases). The CDR3 runs to 18 residues. The germline CDR1 and CDR2 sequences are MNHEY and SMNVEV (reference sequence). V gave up 6 bases and J gave up 8 bases, with 31 bases separating them. The CDR3 protein is CASSRLPTLDRLMGGYTF. The CDR3 DNA reads TGTGCCAGCAGCCGATTACCGACCTTGGACAGATTGATGGGCGGCTACACCTTC.

This clonotype was seen repeatedly, ten times or more. This sequence joins TRBV20-1 and TRBJ1-2; no clear D. The V gene's germline CDR1 is DFQATT and CDR2 SNEGSKA (reference sequence). The CDR3 has 12 amino acids. V dropped 6 bases and J dropped 0 bases, with 8 bases sitting between them. The CDR3: CSASQANYGYTF. In DNA, the CDR3 is TGCAGTGCCAGCCAGGCTAACTATGGCTACACCTTC.

This clonotype was picked up many times. This rearrangement joins TRBV28 to TRBJ2-2; maybe TRBD2 (6 bases). This CDR3 comprises 20 residues. V lost 2 bases, J lost 6 bases, and 28 bases lay in between. Germline CDR1 is MDHEN and CDR2 is SYDVKM. The CDR3 protein is CASSLSWASAPSSVPGELFF. DNA for the CDR3: TGTGCCAGCAGTTTAAGTTGGGCTTCCGCTCCTTCTAGCGTTCCCGGGGAGCTGTTTTTT.

Comments on this clonotype: The junction and the germline gene differ at one end; a read error may be behind it. DNA of the CDR3: TGCGCCAGCAGCTGGACCCGGGGCCAAGGGACCCAGTACTTC. Translated, it gives CASSWTRGQGTQYF. The chain joins TRBV5-1 to TRBJ2-5, with D possibly called TRBD1 or TRBD2 (5 bases each). The V gene's germline CDR1 is SGHRS and CDR2 YFSETQ. The CDR3 consists of 14 residues.

This clonotype was observed a handful of times. The chain joins TRBV5-4 to TRBJ2-6; the D gene could be TRBD1 or TRBD2 (5 bases each). With 6 bases removed from V and 0 bases from J, the gap between germline ends came to 13 bases. Germline V gene data show CDR1 as SGHNT and CDR2 as YYREEE (reference sequence). The CDR3 length is 16 residues. Here the CDR3 reads CASISGRISGANVLTF. The CDR3 coding sequence is TGTGCCAGCATCTCGGGACGGATCTCTGGGGCCAACGTCCTGACTTTC.

Comment on this clonotype: A read error is the likely source, as a far larger clone sits one nucleotide away. The V and J genes are TRBV11-2 and TRBJ2-1; 15 nucleotides align to TRBD2. CDR3 length equals 15 residues. Trimming removed 6 bases from V and 8 bases from J; junction bases left unmatched: 5. Germline assignment: CDR1 SGHAT and CDR2 FQNNGV. CDR3 amino acids: CASSSGLAGGYEQFF. CDR3 nucleotides: TGTGCCAGCAGTTCCGGACTAGCGGGAGGGTATGAGCAGTTCTTC.

This clonotype showed up many times. The chain uses TRBV19 and TRBJ1-1; no clear D gene. Trimming removed 9 bases at V and 1 base at J, with 12 bases between. CDR1 and CDR2 (germline): LNHDA, SQIVND (reference sequence). The CDR3 length is 13 residues. The CDR3 region has the DNA TGTGCCAGCTCAAAGGAAGGGAACACTGAAGCTTTCTTT. Protein product: CASSKEGNTEAFF.

The chain recombines TRBV7-9 with TRBJ1-1; D is unresolved. This CDR3 is 14 amino acids long. Trimming removed 5 bases at V and 3 bases at J, with 13 bases between. From germline, CDR1 is SEHNR and CDR2 FQNEAQ (reference sequence). CDR3 sequence reads: CASSVDPGDTEAFF. The CDR3, as DNA: TGTGCCAGCAGCGTGGACCCAGGCGACACTGAAGCTTTCTTT. The whole variable domain, remainder taken from reference TRBV7-9 and TRBJ1-1, is DTGVSQNPRHKITKRGQNVTFRCDPISEHNRLYWYRQTLGQGPEFLTYFQNEAQLEKSRLLSDRFSAERPKGSFSTLEIQRTEQGDSAMYLCASSVDPGDTEAFFGQGTRLTVV.

The sample holds many counts of this clonotype. V is TRBV12-5 and J is TRBJ2-3; 7 bases fit TRBD1. The CDR3 consists of 14 residues. Trimming cost V 7 bases and J 2 bases; bases outside gene matches: 6. Germline CDR1 is LGHNT and CDR2 is FRNRAP. The CDR3 DNA reads TGTGCTAGTGCCCTGGACAGGTCCACAGATACGCAGTATTTT. The encoded protein is CASALDRSTDTQYF. Complete variable domain (other parts from reference TRBV12-5 and TRBJ2-3): DARVTQTPRHKVTEMGQEVTMRCQPILGHNTVFWYRQTMMQGLELLAYFRNRAPLDDSGMPKDRFSAEMPDATLATLKIQPSEPRDSAVYFCASALDRSTDTQYFGPGTRLTVL.

This rearrangement joins TRBV29-1 to TRBJ2-1; 11 bases match TRBD2. Germline-derived CDR1 and CDR2 are SQVTM and ANQGSEA. This CDR3 spans 18 amino acids. V lost 0 bases, J lost 1 base, and 8 bases stayed unmatched. DNA of the CDR3: TGCAGCGTTGAAGATCTGGGGCTAGCGGGAGGTTCCTACAATGAGCAGTTCTTC. It yields the protein CSVEDLGLAGGSYNEQFF.

This clonotype has at least ten counts. The chain couples TRBV6-5 to TRBJ1-4, with 7 bases identical to TRBD1. Germline V lookup: CDR1 MNHEY, CDR2 SVGAGI. CDR3 length equals 15 residues. V gave up 2 bases and J gave up 3 bases; unmatched junction bases: 3. CDR3 sequence: CASSYITGANEKLFF. The CDR3 DNA reads TGTGCCAGCAGTTACATCACAGGGGCTAATGAAAAACTGTTTTTT.

This clonotype was recorded many times. The gene calls are TRBV24-1 and TRBJ2-1; 13 bases fit TRBD2. After removal of 3 bases from V and 0 bases from J, the junction contained 1 base not matched to a gene. Germline V gives CDR1 KGHDR, CDR2 SFDVKD. This CDR3 is built from 17 residues. The CDR3 protein is CATSDTSGRVSYNEQFF. CDR3 bases: TGTGCCACCAGTGATACTAGCGGGAGGGTCTCCTACAATGAGCAGTTCTTC.

V usage is TRBV25-1 and J usage is TRBJ1-4; TRBD1 agrees at 9 bases. Germline CDR1 is MGHDK and CDR2 is SYGVNS. The length of the CDR3 is 18 residues. V shed 6 bases and J 7 bases; nucleotides not matched to a gene: 18. CDR3 bases: TGTGCCAGCAGCGACTATGGGACAGGGAGAAGCCTACTTGAAAAACTGTTTTTT. Protein: CASSDYGTGRSLLEKLFF.

This clonotype was seen a handful of times. CDR3 nucleotide sequence: TGTGCCAGCAGCCAAGTGGGACTAGCGGAATACAATGAGCAGTTCTTC. Its protein is CASSQVGLAEYNEQFF. The chain is built from TRBV3-1 and TRBJ2-1; 11 nucleotides match TRBD2. Germline V gene sequence: CDR1 LGHDT, CDR2 YNNKEL (reference sequence). CDR3 size: 16 residues. With 1 base clipped from V and 4 bases from J, the junction kept 3 bases outside the gene matches.